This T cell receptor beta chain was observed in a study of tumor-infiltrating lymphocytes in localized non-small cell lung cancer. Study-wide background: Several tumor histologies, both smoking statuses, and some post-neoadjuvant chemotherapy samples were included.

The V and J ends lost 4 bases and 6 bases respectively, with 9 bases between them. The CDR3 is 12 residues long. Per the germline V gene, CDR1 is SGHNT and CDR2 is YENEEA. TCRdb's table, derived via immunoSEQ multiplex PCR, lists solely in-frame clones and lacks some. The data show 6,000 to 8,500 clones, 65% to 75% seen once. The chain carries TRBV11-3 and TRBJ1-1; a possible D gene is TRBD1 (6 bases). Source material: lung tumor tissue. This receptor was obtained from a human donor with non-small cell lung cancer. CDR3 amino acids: CASSSGGPEAFF. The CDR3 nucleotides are TGTGCCAGCAGCTCCGGGGGCCCTGAAGCTTTCTTT. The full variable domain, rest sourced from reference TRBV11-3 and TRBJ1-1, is EAGVVQSPRYKIIEKKQPVAFWCNPISGHNTLYWYLQNLGQGPELLIRYENEEAVDDSQLPKDRFSAERLKGVDSTLKIQPAELGDSAVYLCASSSGGPEAFFGQGTRLTVV.